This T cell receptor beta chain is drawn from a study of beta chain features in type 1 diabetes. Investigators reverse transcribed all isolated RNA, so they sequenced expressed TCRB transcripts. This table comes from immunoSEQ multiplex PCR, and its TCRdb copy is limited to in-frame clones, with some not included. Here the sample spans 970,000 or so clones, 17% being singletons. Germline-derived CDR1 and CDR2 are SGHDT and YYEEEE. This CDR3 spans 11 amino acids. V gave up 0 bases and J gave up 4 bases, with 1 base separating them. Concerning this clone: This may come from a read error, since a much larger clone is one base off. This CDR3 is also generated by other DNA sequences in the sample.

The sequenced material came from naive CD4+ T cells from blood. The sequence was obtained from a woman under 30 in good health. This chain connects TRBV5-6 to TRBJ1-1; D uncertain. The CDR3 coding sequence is TGTGCCAGCAGCTTGGGCACTGAAGCTTTCTTT. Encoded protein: CASSLGTEAFF. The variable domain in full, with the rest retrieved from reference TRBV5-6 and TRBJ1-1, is DAGVTQSPTHLIKTRGQQVTLRCSPKSGHDTVSWYQQALGQGPQFIFQYYEEEERQRGNFPDRFSGHQFPNYSSELNVNALLLGDSALYLCASSLGTEAFFGQGTRLTVV.